This TCR beta chain was identified in a study of early T cells in non-severe SARS-CoV-2 infection. Study-level points and caveats: Comparison of clonotypes with VDJdb favored anti-spike CD8 responses while missing private and CD4 specificities.

Individual cDNA molecules received unique molecular identifiers during library preparation. MiXCR was run by TCRdb on the 5' RACE reads, yielding one entry per CDR3 protein. Of tens of thousands of distinct CDR3 sequences listed, 9% to 15% are singletons. This clonotype was seen ten or more times. Its matching antigen is unknown. CDR1 is MNHEY and CDR2 is SMNVEV in the germline V gene (reference sequence). Trimming cost V 7 bases and J 7 bases, with 17 bases left between them. The CDR3 contains 14 residues. The receptor was isolated from an adult who was a healthcare worker with PCR-confirmed SARS-CoV-2 infection or an uninfected control (not recorded which). Sequencing was done on a sample of whole blood. V is TRBV27 and J is TRBJ1-5; D is perhaps TRBD1 (6 bases). CDR3 in amino acids: CASTADSRYQPQHF. Written as DNA, the CDR3 is TGTGCCAGCACCGCGGACAGTCGATACCAGCCCCAGCATTTT.